Described below is a single T cell receptor beta chain sequence and its context. This sample was included in a study of CD8+ T cells in alopecia areata. TCR sequencing used cDNA made by reverse transcription of extracted RNA. Measured with immunoSEQ multiplex PCR; TCRdb has only the in-frame clones, and not every one. The sample lists fewer than 150,000 clones, roughly 54% occurring once. The clonotype originates from a human donor with alopecia areata. The sample here was CD4+ T cells sorted from blood, taken at week 0.

The CDR3, as DNA: TGTGCCAGCCGCGGAGGTGGCCTGGCTTTCTTT. Protein product: CASRGGGLAFF. The chain recombines TRBV6-5 with TRBJ1-1, with D unresolved. The germline CDR1 and CDR2 sequences are MNHEY and SVGAGI. This CDR3 comprises 11 residues. Trimming stripped 8 bases from V and 11 bases from J, with 15 bases between.